The present entry profiles one TCR beta chain with its context. The data originate from a study of blood T cell repertoires in COVID-19. Some clones are missing from TCRdb's copy, which holds only in-frame ones; the method was immunoSEQ multiplex PCR. Of about 170,000 clones detected, 74% appear once; the ten largest clones hold 3%. The V gene's germline CDR1 is LNHDA and CDR2 SQIVND (reference sequence). The CDR3 covers 13 residues. V lost 5 bases, J lost 3 bases, and 0 bases stayed unmatched. Sequencing used peripheral blood. The gene calls are TRBV19 and TRBJ2-5; 10 nucleotides line up with TRBD1. The receptor's source is a woman aged 80 or older with acute or convalescent COVID-19. The CDR3 nucleotides read TGTGCCAGTAGTGGGACAGGGGAAGAGACCCAGTACTTC. The encoded protein is CASSGTGEETQYF. Using reference TRBV19 and TRBJ2-5 for the parts outside the CDR3, the full variable domain is DGGITQSPKYLFRKEGQNVTLSCEQNLNHDAMYWYRQDPGQGLRLIYYSQIVNDFQKGDIAEGYSVSREKKESFPLTVTSAQKNPTAFYLCASSGTGEETQYFGPGTRLLVL.